A selection of T cell receptor beta chains follows, all from one sample in a study of blood T cells in healthy people across ages. One entry per CDR3 protein results from TCRdb running MiXCR on the 5' RACE reads. The sample lists about 1,400,000 distinct CDR3 sequences; 42% were seen once. Sequencing was carried out using blood. These receptors all stem from a woman under 30 in good health. Each CDR3 is given with its conserved first and last residue. The order of the fields is clone size, V gene, J gene, D gene, CDR3 protein, CDR3 DNA. D genes are given only for firm matches. Size tells how often a clone was seen (once, few, many) or the class of an expanded clone, and some rows leave it out.

>few|TRBV12-3/TRBV12-4|TRBJ2-1|NA
CASSVGTPKEQFF
TGTGCCAGCAGTGTAGGAACCCCGAAGGAGCAGTTCTTC
>NA|TRBV9|TRBJ1-2|NA
CASSGRELSGYTF
TGTGCCAGCAGCGGCAGGGAACTATCTGGCTACACCTTC
>few|TRBV20-1|TRBJ2-5|TRBD2
CSARDLRGGLETQYF
TGCAGTGCTAGAGATCTCCGCGGGGGGTTAGAGACCCAGTACTTC
>few|TRBV4-1|TRBJ2-5|NA
CASSLRTGPGQETQYF
TGCGCCAGCAGCCTTCGAACGGGGCCAGGCCAAGAGACCCAGTACTTC
>NA|TRBV28|TRBJ2-5|TRBD1
CAGSWGTGGLETQYF
TGTGCCGGCAGCTGGGGGACAGGGGGCCTCGAGACCCAGTACTTC
>few|TRBV15|TRBJ2-3|NA
CATSRDLRGLGTDTQYF
TGTGCCACCAGCAGAGATTTGCGGGGGCTGGGCACAGATACGCAGTATTTT
>NA|TRBV7-9|TRBJ2-2|TRBD1
CASSPKSGQGPGELFF
TGTGCCAGCAGCCCGAAATCCGGACAGGGCCCCGGGGAGCTGTTTTTT
>few|TRBV18|TRBJ2-5|NA
CASSLPLNQETQYF
TGTGCCAGCTCACTCCCCCTGAACCAGGAGACCCAGTACTTC
>NA|TRBV20-1|TRBJ1-2|NA
CSARGSAEQGYTF
TGCAGTGCTAGAGGTTCGGCAGAGCAGGGCTACACCTTC
>NA|TRBV11-2|TRBJ1-2|NA
CASSRLGREFYGYTF
TGTGCCAGCAGCCGCCTGGGACGGGAGTTCTATGGCTACACCTTC
>NA|TRBV27|TRBJ2-3|TRBD2
CASSVLAGAPSPTDTQYF
TGTGCCAGCAGTGTCCTAGCGGGGGCCCCCTCTCCTACAGATACGCAGTATTTT
>many|TRBV5-1|TRBJ2-3|NA
CASSSGSDTQYF
TGCGCCAGCAGCTCAGGGTCAGATACGCAGTATTTT
>NA|TRBV3-1|TRBJ2-7|NA
CASSRTTGRVYEQYF
TGTGCCAGCAGTCGAACTACGGGTCGAGTCTACGAGCAGTACTTC
>NA|TRBV2|TRBJ1-6|NA
CVSSVRDLGSPPHF
TGTGTCAGCAGTGTTCGGGATTTGGGGTCACCCCCCCACTTT
>NA|TRBV20-1|TRBJ2-2|TRBD2
CSVPRGSGVAGELFF
TGCAGTGTCCCTCGGGGGAGCGGGGTTGCCGGGGAGCTGTTTTTT
>few|TRBV4-2|TRBJ2-3|TRBD2
CASSQELAGGLDTQYF
TGTGCCAGCAGCCAAGAGCTTGCGGGGGGCTTGGATACGCAGTATTTT
>NA|TRBV7-9|TRBJ2-7|NA
CASSLGSWDTSYEQYF
TGTGCCAGCAGCTTAGGATCCTGGGATACCTCCTACGAGCAGTACTTC
>NA|TRBV12-3/TRBV12-4|TRBJ2-7|NA
CASSLAVVPPIPYF
TGTGCCAGCAGTTTAGCAGTTGTGCCCCCGATCCCGTACTTC
>NA|TRBV4-1|TRBJ2-1|NA
CASSQGRGGGYNEQFF
TGCGCCAGCAGCCAAGGGAGGGGGGGCGGCTACAATGAGCAGTTCTTC
>NA|TRBV10-3|TRBJ2-5|TRBD2
CAISELAGVETQYF
TGTGCCATCAGTGAACTAGCGGGAGTCGAGACCCAGTACTTC
>NA|TRBV5-1|TRBJ2-1|NA
CASSPPGVRAQFF
TGCGCCAGCAGCCCCCCAGGGGTACGGGCGCAGTTCTTC
>NA|TRBV6-1|TRBJ2-6|NA
CASSEASGGKSGANVLTF
TGTGCCAGCAGTGAAGCGAGTGGGGGCAAGTCTGGGGCCAACGTCCTGACTTTC
>NA|TRBV7-2|TRBJ2-1|NA
CASSLEGHGRNEPFF
TGTGCCAGCAGCTTAGAGGGACATGGCCGCAATGAGCCGTTCTTC
>few|TRBV13|TRBJ2-7|NA
CASTASGSADEQYF
TGTGCCAGCACCGCTTCCGGGTCGGCAGACGAGCAGTACTTC
>many|TRBV24-1|TRBJ2-7|NA
CATSDYSDEQYF
TGTGCCACCAGTGATTACAGTGACGAGCAGTACTTC
>many|TRBV20-1|TRBJ1-2|NA
CSARAPDYGYTF
TGCAGTGCTAGAGCCCCTGACTATGGCTACACCTTC
>NA|TRBV7-8|TRBJ2-1|TRBD2
CASSLGRAGGPVNEQFF
TGTGCCAGCAGCTTAGGAAGGGCGGGAGGGCCAGTCAATGAGCAGTTCTTC
>NA|TRBV5-1|TRBJ2-4|NA
CASSFRTIEWGQYF
TGCGCCAGCAGCTTCAGGACTATCGAATGGGGGCAGTACTTC
>NA|TRBV7-9|TRBJ1-1|TRBD1
CASSLGQAPQAFF
TGTGCCAGCAGCCTGGGACAGGCCCCACAGGCTTTCTTT
>NA|TRBV20-1|TRBJ2-3|NA
CSARGVGGDTQYF
TGCAGTGCTAGAGGCGTCGGGGGAGATACGCAGTATTTT
>NA|TRBV7-9|TRBJ2-5|NA
CASSPQGGSETQYF
TGTGCCAGCAGCCCGCAGGGGGGGTCAGAGACCCAGTACTTC
>many|TRBV29-1|TRBJ1-1|TRBD1
CSVGQGNTEAFF
TGCAGCGTCGGACAGGGGAACACTGAAGCTTTCTTT
>NA|TRBV24-1|TRBJ2-5|TRBD1
CATSAGQGNQGQETQYF
TGTGCCACCAGCGCGGGACAGGGTAATCAGGGGCAAGAGACCCAGTACTTC